This TCR beta chain originates from a study of T-cell memory formation after mild COVID-19. Study results and caveats: Researchers report contracting CD4+ clones mostly in CM and EM, with CD8+ clones in EMRA. CD4+ bias marked clones expanding day 15 to 37, unlike balanced contracting clones. SARS-CoV-2 specificity was not confirmed for second-wave clones peaking on day 37. Some clones that responded turned up in pre-infection memory, which suggests that cross-reactive memory joined in.

TCRdb used MiXCR to reprocess the 5' RACE reads, holding one entry per CDR3 protein. This sample has 450,000 to 650,000 distinct CDR3 sequences, with about a fifth found just once. Regarding this clonotype: The antigen remains unidentified.

This CDR3 has 15 amino acids. Trimming shortened V by 1 base and J by 4 bases, and 14 bases separated the two germline ends. CDR1 is SGDLS and CDR2 is YYNGEE in the germline V gene. The rearrangement joins TRBV9 to TRBJ2-5, with D perhaps TRBD2 (7 bases). Sequences were obtained from PBMCs or a T cell subset sorted from them (not recorded which). The receptor was derived from an adult woman who had mild COVID-19 (a few samples of this study predate the infection). Cell type and time point are not known. CDR3 protein: CASSVTGGPGETQYF. CDR3 bases: TGTGCCAGCAGCGTAACCGGGGGGCCGGGAGAGACCCAGTACTTC. Filled out from reference TRBV9 and TRBJ2-5, the complete variable domain reads DSGVTQTPKHLITATGQRVTLRCSPRSGDLSVYWYQQSLDQGLQFLIQYYNGEERAKGNILERFSAQQFPDLHSELNLSSLELGDSALYFCASSVTGGPGETQYFGPGTRLLVL.